This T cell receptor beta chain was sequenced in a study of Ad26.COV2.S vaccination and SARS-CoV-2 variants. Across the study: Recipients of Ad26.COV2.S got it intramuscularly, once or twice 56 days apart.

Noted treatment: over 15 received Ad26.COV2.S at low or high dose, single or two shots; about five received placebo; per-sample allocation not given. Collection of samples fell on day 63 after the first vaccine or placebo injection. Broader study findings: Researchers cautioned that TCR breadth and depth analyses may have underestimated total T cell responses. Breadth, reportedly substantial, characterized the spike-specific CD8+ and CD4+ T cell responses after vaccination.

A word on this clone: Its antigen is as yet unknown.

Generated by immunoSEQ multiplex PCR, the TCRdb table keeps only in-frame clones and is missing some. The table lists some 320,000 clones, just over 85% of them singletons. Germline CDR1 reads SGHDT; CDR2 reads YYEEEE. Trimming shortened V by 4 bases and J by 2 bases, and 9 bases separated the two germline ends. The CDR3 is 13 amino acids. The chain couples TRBV5-6 to TRBJ2-5; a possible D gene is TRBD1 (5 bases). This receptor was taken from a person aged 18-60 years who received the Ad26.COV2.S COVID-19 vaccine or a placebo. Sequenced material: peripheral blood, taken in a trial of Ad26.COV2.S vaccine versus placebo. The DNA of the CDR3 is TGTGCCAGCAGCAAGGGGAATCAAGAGACCCAGTACTTC. This codes for CASSKGNQETQYF. The whole variable domain, remainder taken from reference TRBV5-6 and TRBJ2-5, is DAGVTQSPTHLIKTRGQQVTLRCSPKSGHDTVSWYQQALGQGPQFIFQYYEEEERQRGNFPDRFSGHQFPNYSSELNVNALLLGDSALYLCASSKGNQETQYFGPGTRLLVL.